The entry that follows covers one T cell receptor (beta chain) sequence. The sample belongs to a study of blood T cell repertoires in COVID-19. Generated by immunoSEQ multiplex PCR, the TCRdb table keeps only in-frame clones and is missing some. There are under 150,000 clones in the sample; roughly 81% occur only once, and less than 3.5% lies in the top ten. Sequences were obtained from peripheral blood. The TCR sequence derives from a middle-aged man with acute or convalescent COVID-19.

As DNA, the CDR3 is TGTGCCAGTAGTCCAGCGGGGGGACTCACAGATACGCAGTATTTT. Translated, it gives CASSPAGGLTDTQYF. The chain uses TRBV19 and TRBJ2-3; TRBD2 aligns across 9 bases. From germline, CDR1 is LNHDA and CDR2 SQIVND (reference sequence). Losses at the gene ends were 5 bases for V and 2 bases for J; bases not matched to a gene: 5. The CDR3 sequence is 15 residues long.